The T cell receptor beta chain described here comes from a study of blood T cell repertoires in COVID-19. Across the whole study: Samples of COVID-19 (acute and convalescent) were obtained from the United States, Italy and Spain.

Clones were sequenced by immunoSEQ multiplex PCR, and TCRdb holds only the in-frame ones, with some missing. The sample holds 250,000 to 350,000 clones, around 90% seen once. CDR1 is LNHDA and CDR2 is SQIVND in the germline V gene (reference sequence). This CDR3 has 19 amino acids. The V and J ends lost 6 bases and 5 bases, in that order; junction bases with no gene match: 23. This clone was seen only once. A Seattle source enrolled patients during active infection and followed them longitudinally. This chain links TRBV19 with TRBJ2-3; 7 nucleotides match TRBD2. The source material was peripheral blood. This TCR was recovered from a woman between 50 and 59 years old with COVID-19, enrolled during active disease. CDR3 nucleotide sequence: TGTGCCAGTAGCAAGGGGAGCGGGACGCTCCTAAGCCGGCGAGATACGCAGTATTTT. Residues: CASSKGSGTLLSRRDTQYF.